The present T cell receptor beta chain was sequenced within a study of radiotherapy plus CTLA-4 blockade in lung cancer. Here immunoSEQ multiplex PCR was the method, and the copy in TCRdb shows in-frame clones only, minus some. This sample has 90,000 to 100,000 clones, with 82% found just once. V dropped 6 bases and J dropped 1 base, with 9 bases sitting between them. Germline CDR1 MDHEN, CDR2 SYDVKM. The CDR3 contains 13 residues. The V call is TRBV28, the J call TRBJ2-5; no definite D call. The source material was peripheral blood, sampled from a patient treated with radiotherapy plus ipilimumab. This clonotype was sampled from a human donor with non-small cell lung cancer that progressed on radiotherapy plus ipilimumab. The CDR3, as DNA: TGTGCCAGCAGGCCGGCGGTCCAAGAGACCCAGTACTTC. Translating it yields CASRPAVQETQYF.